The following is a T cell receptor beta chain sequence with its context. Its cognate antigen is unknown. Additional DNA sequences in this sample encode the identical CDR3. The sample is drawn from a study of beta chain features in type 1 diabetes. Overall study findings and caveats: Whatever favoring of shorter templates PCR might show would apply equally to patients and controls. Sampled from patients, naive, central memory and Treg TCRB repertoires appeared more similar than those sampled from healthy donors.

The CDR3 is made up of 15 amino acids. Trimming took off 4 bases at V and 0 bases at J, with 11 bases between the two ends. Germline V gene sequence: CDR1 SGHDT, CDR2 YYEEEE. Of the isolated RNA, all was reverse transcribed, and so the sequenced material was expressed TCRB transcripts. The method was immunoSEQ multiplex PCR; TCRdb's version includes in-frame clones alone and lacks a portion of them. The sample includes some 900,000 clones, under 20% of them seen just once. This chain uses TRBV5-6 with TRBJ2-1; D may match TRBD1 or TRBD2 (5 bases each). Sample: naive CD4+ T cells from blood. This clonotype was sampled from a woman under 30 in good health. For the CDR3, the DNA is TGTGCCAGCAGCCTCCGGGGCTCCTCCTACAATGAGCAGTTCTTC. It is translated as CASSLRGSSYNEQFF.